This entry lists 24 T cell receptor beta chains sequenced from one sample in a study of shared clonotypes between healthy human individuals. Produced via immunoSEQ multiplex PCR; TCRdb's table is partial and in-frame only. Of 640,000 or so clones listed, around 72% are singletons. The source material was memory CD4+ T cells sorted from blood. Subset defined: CD45RA-negative fraction. All receptors derive from a woman aged 30 to 39 in good health.

J is TRBJ1-4 and V is TRBV6-1, with 9 positions matching TRBD1. CDR1 and CDR2 from the germline V gene are MNHNS and SASEGT. V trimming: 1 base; J trimming: 7 bases; junction bases outside the gene matches: 13. The CDR3 has 18 residues. The CDR3 region has the DNA TGTGCCAGCAGTGAAGGTATTTCCACCGGGACAGGGAGTGAAAAACTGTTTTTT. It yields the protein CASSEGISTGTGSEKLFF.

The rearrangement links TRBV7-2 to TRBJ2-1, with a weak D call TRBD1 (6 bases). Trimming removed 3 bases from V and 8 bases from J, with 14 bases in between. The CDR3 extends over 14 amino acids. Looked up from germline, CDR1 is SGHTA and CDR2 is FQGNSA. The CDR3 coding sequence is TGTGCCAGCAGCTTCGTCCAGGGGACGGATGAGCAGTTCTTC. It codes for CASSFVQGTDEQFF.

The chain is built from TRBV6-6 and TRBJ1-1; TRBD1 might be the D (5 bases). CDR1 and CDR2 from the germline V gene are MNHNY and SVGAGI (reference sequence). Between the trimmed V and J ends, which lost 2 bases and 3 bases, there was a span of 10 bases. CDR3 length equals 14 residues. The CDR3 reads CASSYGGSDTEAFF. CDR3 bases: TGTGCCAGCAGTTACGGGGGGTCGGACACTGAAGCTTTCTTT.

This clone was seen just once. The gene calls are TRBV14 and TRBJ2-7, with TRBD2 matching 8 bases. V was pared by 3 bases and J by 6 bases, with 4 bases of the junction left unmatched. Germline CDR1 SGHDN, CDR2 FVKESK. The CDR3 runs to 13 residues. The CDR3 is CASSQSGSSEQYF. The CDR3 DNA reads as TGTGCCAGCAGCCAGAGCGGGAGCTCCGAGCAGTACTTC.

This chain connects TRBV7-8 to TRBJ2-4; D is unclear. The CDR3 loop spans 16 amino acids. The V gene lost 1 base and the J gene lost 0 bases, with 10 bases spanning the gap. Germline CDR1 reads SGHVS; CDR2 reads FQNEAQ. The CDR3 reads CASSLVSRLAKNIQYF. CDR3 sequence (DNA): TGTGCCAGCAGCTTAGTGTCCCGATTAGCCAAAAACATTCAGTACTTC.

This clone was seen once. Other DNA sequences in the sample encode the same CDR3. The chain employs TRBV5-1 and TRBJ2-1; D call uncertain. V lost 0 bases, J lost 4 bases, and 8 bases lay in between. The CDR3 contains 14 residues. CDR1 and CDR2 (germline): SGHRS, YFSETQ. The CDR3 sequence: CASSLDLPYNEQFF. CDR3 coding DNA: TGCGCCAGCAGCTTGGATCTACCTTACAATGAGCAGTTCTTC.

V gene TRBV25-1 combines with J gene TRBJ2-7; possible D gene TRBD1, 6 bases. The CDR3 contains 14 residues. Deletions cut 2 bases from V and 5 bases from J, with 13 bases between. Germline CDR1 and CDR2: MGHDK and SYGVNS. The CDR3 loop is CASSEHTGFNEQYF. The CDR3 DNA reads as TGTGCCAGCAGTGAACACACAGGGTTTAACGAGCAGTACTTC.

V is TRBV19 and J is TRBJ2-1, with 14 bases that match TRBD2. This CDR3 comprises 17 residues. Losses at the gene ends were 6 bases for V and 6 bases for J; bases not matched to a gene: 10. Germline CDR1 LNHDA, CDR2 SQIVND (reference sequence). This CDR3 is CASSDQGLAGVGNEQFF. CDR3 nucleotide sequence: TGTGCCAGTAGCGACCAGGGACTAGCGGGAGTCGGCAATGAGCAGTTCTTC.

The chain uses TRBV30 and TRBJ2-7, with 8 positions matching TRBD2. The CDR3 runs 13 residues. V shed 4 bases and J 5 bases; nucleotides not matched to a gene: 7. The germline CDR1 and CDR2 sequences are GTSNPN and SVGIG (reference sequence). The CDR3 protein is CAWTSGSLDEQYF. The CDR3 DNA is TGTGCCTGGACAAGCGGGAGTCTGGACGAGCAGTACTTC. The full variable domain, in which reference TRBV30 and TRBJ2-7 provide the parts outside the CDR3, is SQTIHQWPATLVQPVGSPLSLECTVEGTSNPNLYWYRQAAGRGLQLLFYSVGIGQISSEVPQNLSASRPQDRQFILSSKKLLLSDSGFYLCAWTSGSLDEQYFGPGTRLTVT.

The CDR3 DNA sequence: TGTGCCACCTCCTGGGGCTATGGCTACACCTTC. Its translation is CATSWGYGYTF. The genes are TRBV28 and TRBJ1-2; D unresolved. Germline V CDR1 and CDR2: MDHEN, SYDVKM. V was shortened by 10 bases and J by 4 bases, with 10 bases between the two germline ends. This CDR3 is built from 11 residues.

The chain combines TRBV6-1 with TRBJ2-7; 10 bases are shared with TRBD2. The CDR3 is made up of 14 amino acids. The V and J ends lost 6 bases and 2 bases, in that order; junction bases with no gene match: 4. The germline gives CDR1 MNHNS, CDR2 SASEGT. For the CDR3, the DNA is TGTGCCAGCAGGGTAGCGGGAGGAACCTACGAGCAGTACTTC. Encoded protein: CASRVAGGTYEQYF.

For this clone: A read error may be the cause here, since a much bigger clone is one base away. Other nucleotide sequences in the sample specify the same CDR3. The V gene is TRBV7-3, the J gene TRBJ1-1; maybe TRBD1 (5 bases). The CDR3 consists of 13 residues. The germline gives CDR1 SGHTA, CDR2 FQGTGA. V was cut by 2 bases and J by 3 bases, with 7 bases left in between. The CDR3 DNA follows: TGTGCCAGCAGCTTACAAGGGGACACTGAAGCTTTCTTT. Amino acid sequence: CASSLQGDTEAFF.

This chain connects TRBV19 to TRBJ2-5, with a possible D match to TRBD1 (5 bases). This CDR3 spans 13 amino acids. With 3 bases removed from V and 7 bases from J, the gap between germline ends came to 12 bases. Germline assignment: CDR1 LNHDA and CDR2 SQIVND (reference sequence). CDR3 region: CASSIRAEGTQYF. The CDR3 DNA sequence: TGTGCCAGTAGTATCAGGGCAGAAGGGACCCAGTACTTC.

The chain joins TRBV7-9 to TRBJ1-4; D gene ambiguous. Germline values: CDR1 SEHNR, CDR2 FQNEAQ (reference sequence). The CDR3 runs 14 residues. V was pared by 5 bases and J by 8 bases, with 15 bases between. In nucleotides, the CDR3 is TGTGCCAGCAGCGATCGAGGGCAAACGGAAAAACTGTTTTTT. Protein: CASSDRGQTEKLFF.

Only a few counts were recorded for this clone. The rearrangement joins TRBV15 to TRBJ2-1; 8 nucleotides align to TRBD2. The germline gives CDR1 LNHNV, CDR2 YYDKDF (reference sequence). CDR3 size: 16 residues. V gave up 3 bases and J gave up 2 bases; unmatched junction bases: 6. Written as DNA, the CDR3 is TGTGCCACCAGCAGCTCTAGACTAGCGCCCTACAATGAGCAGTTCTTC. Its translation is CATSSSRLAPYNEQFF.

This chain connects TRBV25-1 to TRBJ2-2; D might be TRBD2 (5 bases). CDR3 size: 14 residues. V lost 0 bases, J lost 5 bases, and 7 bases lay in between. The germline CDR1 and CDR2 sequences are MGHDK and SYGVNS. CDR3 region: CASSEYTGTGELFF. CDR3 bases: TGTGCCAGCAGTGAATATACGGGAACCGGGGAGCTGTTTTTT.

The chain links TRBV7-2 to TRBJ2-1; 9 nucleotides match TRBD2. The V gene's germline CDR1 is SGHTA and CDR2 FQGNSA. With 2 bases clipped from V and 10 bases from J, the junction kept 9 bases outside the gene matches. The CDR3 totals 15 residues. CDR3 in DNA: TGTGCCAGCAGCTTATCCGCCTCTACTAGCGGGGAGCAGTTCTTC. Its protein is CASSLSASTSGEQFF.

This clone has just a few counts. The V and J genes are TRBV15 and TRBJ1-1; perhaps TRBD1 as D (5 bases). This CDR3 contains 15 residues. Trimming left V 5 bases short and J 7 bases short, with 20 bases between. Per germline, CDR1 LNHNV and CDR2 YYDKDF (reference sequence). Written as DNA, the CDR3 is TGTGCCACCAGCCATCGGGCCGGGGGTTATTTTGAAGCTTTCTTT. Translation gives CATSHRAGGYFEAFF.

The V call is TRBV9, the J call TRBJ1-1; no clear D gene. This CDR3 comprises 15 residues. Germline V gene lookup returns CDR1 SGDLS and CDR2 YYNGEE. V was pared by 2 bases and J by 2 bases, with 13 bases between. The CDR3 DNA sequence: TGTGCCAGCAGCGTCCCGACGGGAGGCAACACTGAAGCTTTCTTT. Protein product: CASSVPTGGNTEAFF.

V and J are TRBV7-3 and TRBJ1-1; 7 bases line up with TRBD1. Germline V gives CDR1 SGHTA, CDR2 FQGTGA. The CDR3 spans 14 residues. V was pared by 5 bases and J by 1 base, with 4 bases of the junction left unmatched. In DNA, the CDR3 is TGTGCCAGCAGCCACGGACAGGCGAACACTGAAGCTTTCTTT. Amino acids: CASSHGQANTEAFF.

The rearrangement links TRBV11-3 to TRBJ2-3; the D call may be TRBD1 or TRBD2 (5 bases each). CDR1 and CDR2 (germline): SGHNT, YENEEA. The CDR3 runs to 13 residues. The germline V and J ends were trimmed by 4 bases and 3 bases, with 8 bases remaining between them. The CDR3 DNA sequence: TGTGCCAGCAGCTCGAGGGGTACAGATACGCAGTATTTT. Residues: CASSSRGTDTQYF.

The chain is built from TRBV9 and TRBJ2-1; D may be TRBD1 or TRBD2 (5 bases each). The CDR3 sequence is 15 residues long. Germline assignment: CDR1 SGDLS and CDR2 YYNGEE. Trimming took off 0 bases at V and 8 bases at J, with 15 bases between the two ends. The CDR3 region is CASSVGPARDDEQFF. Written as DNA, the CDR3 is TGTGCCAGCAGCGTAGGTCCAGCCAGGGACGATGAGCAGTTCTTC.

V usage is TRBV19 and J usage is TRBJ1-5; 7 nucleotides agree with TRBD1. The V and J ends lost 6 bases and 2 bases, in that order; junction bases with no gene match: 10. The germline gives CDR1 LNHDA, CDR2 SQIVND (reference sequence). The CDR3 is 16 amino acids. The CDR3 sequence: CASSRLPDRGNQPQHF. The CDR3 DNA reads TGTGCCAGTAGCAGACTCCCCGACAGGGGCAATCAGCCCCAGCATTTT.

This clone was observed a single time. This same CDR3 is encoded by further DNA sequences in the sample. The rearrangement uses TRBV5-1 and TRBJ2-3, with D possibly TRBD1 on 6 matching bases. This CDR3 region has 16 residues. CDR1 SGHRS and CDR2 YFSETQ come from the germline V gene. V was clipped by 0 bases and J by 0 bases, with 11 bases between them. In DNA, the CDR3 is TGCGCCAGCAGCTTGGCACAGGGACCGAGCACAGATACGCAGTATTTT. Its protein product is CASSLAQGPSTDTQYF.